Shown below are 13 T cell receptor beta chains from a single sample sequenced in a study of CD8 T cells in Susac syndrome. RNA totalling about 0.5 to 1 ug underwent reverse transcription with random hexamers. TCRdb reprocessed the immunoSEQ multiplex PCR reads via MiXCR and lists one record per CDR3 protein. This table has 110,000 to 150,000 distinct CDR3 sequences, nearly 97% appearing once. The sequenced sample consisted of CD4+ T cells from PBMCs. The receptors were sampled from a human donor with Susac syndrome.

The count of this clonotype is one. The CDR3 nucleotides are TGTGCCAGCTCAAGGGCCCCGCTGGTCTCCTACAATGAGCAGTTCTTC. Protein product: CASSRAPLVSYNEQFF. The chain carries TRBV18 and TRBJ2-1, with no clear D. Germline V CDR1 and CDR2: KGHSH, LQKENI. V was shortened by 5 bases and J by 0 bases, with 14 bases between the two germline ends. The CDR3 consists of 16 residues.

V is TRBV14 and J is TRBJ1-6; no firm D call. The CDR3 totals 14 residues. Trimming stripped 0 bases from V and 9 bases from J, with 9 bases between. Germline lookup yields CDR1 SGHDN and CDR2 FVKESK. The CDR3 DNA reads TGTGCCAGCAGCCAAGATAGGTTGACTTCACCCCTCCACTTT. It translates to CASSQDRLTSPLHF.

This rearrangement joins TRBV4-2 to TRBJ2-5, with D perhaps being TRBD1 or TRBD2 (5 bases each). This CDR3 contains 16 residues. V was pared by 4 bases and J by 2 bases, with 17 bases between. The germline CDR1 and CDR2 sequences are LGHNA and YNFKEQ. The CDR3 DNA reads as TGTGCCAGCAGCCTCCTGGGACCAGACCTTCAAGAGACCCAGTACTTC. The encoded protein is CASSLLGPDLQETQYF.

The genes are TRBV3-1 and TRBJ1-5; D ambiguous. V was trimmed by 1 base and J by 2 bases, leaving 3 bases between them. Germline CDR1 LGHDT, CDR2 YNNKEL (reference sequence). CDR3 length: 13 amino acids. Written as DNA, the CDR3 is TGTGCCAGCAGCCAAGCAGGCAATCAGCCCCAGCATTTT. Its translation is CASSQAGNQPQHF.

This chain joins TRBV3-1 and TRBJ1-5; no reliable D call. V lost 0 bases to trimming and J lost 11 bases, with 17 bases between them. Germline-derived CDR1 and CDR2 are LGHDT and YNNKEL (reference sequence). There are 15 residues in the CDR3. The DNA for the CDR3 is TGTGCCAGCAGCCAAGATCACCTCGGAGGTTGGACCCAGCATTTT. Translated, it gives CASSQDHLGGWTQHF. Full variable domain (outside the CDR3, taken from reference TRBV3-1 and TRBJ1-5): DTAVSQTPKYLVTQMGNDKSIKCEQNLGHDTMYWYKQDSKKFLKIMFSYNNKELIINETVPNRFSPKSPDKAHLNLHINSLELGDSAVYFCASSQDHLGGWTQHFGDGTRLSIL.

This chain joins TRBV9 and TRBJ2-7, with no clear D. The CDR3 contains 15 residues. V lost 4 bases to trimming and J lost 0 bases, with 14 bases between them. Germline V lookup: CDR1 SGDLS, CDR2 YYNGEE. The CDR3 DNA is TGTGCCAGCAGCCTGGGTAGCATAGACTCCTACGAGCAGTACTTC. This codes for CASSLGSIDSYEQYF.

The chain joins TRBV11-1 to TRBJ2-6, with D unresolved. V was shortened by 4 bases and J by 0 bases, with 7 bases between the two germline ends. The CDR3 sequence is 15 residues long. Germline V CDR1 and CDR2: SGHAT, FQDESV (reference sequence). Here the CDR3 reads CASSSRSSGANVLTF. CDR3 nucleotide sequence: TGTGCCAGCAGCTCCCGAAGCTCTGGGGCCAACGTCCTGACTTTC.

The rearrangement links TRBV3-1 to TRBJ1-1; D unresolved. This CDR3 spans 14 amino acids. Trimming stripped 4 bases from V and 4 bases from J, with 13 bases between. Germline CDR1 reads LGHDT; CDR2 reads YNNKEL (reference sequence). For the CDR3, the DNA is TGTGCCAGCAGCCGGAGGGATTCGGGCACTGAAGCTTTCTTT. This gives the protein CASSRRDSGTEAFF.

This clonotype was counted only a few times. J is TRBJ2-5 and V is TRBV5-1, with 9 bases matching TRBD1. This CDR3 is 16 amino acids long. The J segment lost 4 bases and the V segment lost 0 bases, leaving 7 bases of the junction unmatched. The germline CDR1 and CDR2 sequences are SGHRS and YFSETQ. This chain's CDR3 is CASSLAPQGARETQYF. CDR3 bases: TGCGCCAGCAGCTTGGCTCCACAGGGGGCGCGAGAGACCCAGTACTTC.

The rearrangement links TRBV12-3 or TRBV12-4 to TRBJ2-2; D is perhaps TRBD1 (5 bases). CDR3 size: 14 residues. Trimming stripped 5 bases from V and 5 bases from J, with 12 bases between. The CDR3 loop is CASSRKPGTGELFF. In DNA form, the CDR3 reads TGTGCCAGCAGTCGGAAGCCAGGGACCGGGGAGCTGTTTTTT.

V gene TRBV5-1 combines with J gene TRBJ2-7, with 9 bases fitting TRBD1. Looked up from germline, CDR1 is SGHRS and CDR2 is YFSETQ. Trimming at V came to 3 bases and at J to 4 bases, leaving 8 bases not matched to a gene. This CDR3 has 15 amino acids. The chain's CDR3 is CASSWDRDDRYEQYF. The CDR3 coding sequence is TGCGCCAGCAGCTGGGACAGGGACGACAGGTACGAGCAGTACTTC.

J is TRBJ2-2 and V is TRBV12-3 or TRBV12-4, with D tentatively TRBD1 or TRBD2 (5 bases each). The CDR3 length is 15 residues. The ends were cut back, 5 bases at V and 0 bases at J, with 10 bases in the middle. CDR3 in DNA: TGTGCCAGCAGTCCCGGGACCCCGAACACCGGGGAGCTGTTTTTT. Its protein product is CASSPGTPNTGELFF.

The rearrangement joins TRBV6-6 to TRBJ2-5, with 9 bases lining up with TRBD2. CDR1 and CDR2 from the germline V gene are MNHNY and SVGAGI (reference sequence). J lost 5 bases, V lost 8 bases, and 9 bases had no gene match. The CDR3 has 14 amino acids. The CDR3 loop reads CASEEREATETQYF. The CDR3 region has the DNA TGTGCCAGCGAAGAGCGGGAGGCAACGGAGACCCAGTACTTC.